The rows below give T cell receptor beta chains drawn from one sample of a study of shared clonotypes between healthy human individuals. Libraries were prepared by immunoSEQ multiplex PCR; TCRdb keeps only in-frame clonotypes and omits some of them. The table records about 490,000 clones, 70% to 80% of them present only once. The source material was PBMCs. These receptor sequences come from a woman in her 40s in good health. Some clones in this sample may be carry-over from other donors' samples. Both conserved end residues are part of each CDR3. D genes are given only for firm matches. Clone size, where shown, is once, few, many, or a class for clones that have expanded.

clone size,J gene,D gene,V gene,CDR3 DNA,CDR3 protein
-,TRBJ2-1,-,TRBV7-3,TGTGCCAGCAGCTTAAAGGGATCTTACTACAATGAGCAGTTCTTC,CASSLKGSYYNEQFF
once,TRBJ2-5,-,TRBV6-1,TGTGCCAGCAGTGAAGCTCTCGGAGGAGCGGAGACCCAGTACTTC,CASSEALGGAETQYF
-,TRBJ2-1,-,TRBV5-8,TGTGCCAGCAGCCCGCGGGTCAGCGGGTACAATGAGCAGTTCTTC,CASSPRVSGYNEQFF
-,TRBJ1-1,-,TRBV15,TGTGCCACCAGCAGAGATCAGACTGAAGCTTTCTTT,CATSRDQTEAFF
-,TRBJ2-1,-,TRBV4-1,TGCGCCAGCAGCCCCCTAGAGAGCTCCTACAATGAGCAGTTCTTC,CASSPLESSYNEQFF
-,TRBJ2-5,-,TRBV11-3,TGTGCCAGCAGCCCCCGTACCGGGGGCCAAGAGACCCAGTACTTC,CASSPRTGGQETQYF
many,TRBJ1-1,-,TRBV27,TGTGCCAGCAGTCCTCGGGGCAGGCGCTACACTGAAGCTTTCTTT,CASSPRGRRYTEAFF
many,TRBJ2-6,-,TRBV28,TGTGCCAGCAGTTGGTCCTCTGGGGCCAACGTCCTGACTTTC,CASSWSSGANVLTF
-,TRBJ2-7,-,TRBV5-4,TGTGCCAGCAGCTTGGGGTCGAGATACGAGCAGTACTTC,CASSLGSRYEQYF
once,TRBJ2-7,-,TRBV18,TGTGCCAGCTCACCGCCAACTAGCCGCTACGAGCAGTACTTC,CASSPPTSRYEQYF
-,TRBJ1-1,-,TRBV5-1,TGCGCCAGCAGCTTGGGACAGGTGAACACTGAAGCTTTCTTT,CASSLGQVNTEAFF
-,TRBJ2-7,TRBD1,TRBV7-2,TGTGCCAGCAGCTTAGTCGGGCCAGGGGGCGGGTACGAGCAGTACTTC,CASSLVGPGGGYEQYF
once,TRBJ2-7,-,TRBV6-6,TGTGCCAGCAGTTATTCACAGCGATTCGGTTACGAGCAGTACTTC,CASSYSQRFGYEQYF
few,TRBJ1-2,TRBD1,TRBV28,TGTGCCAGCCTAACAGCTCGACAGGGGCGGTACTATGGCTACACCTTC,CASLTARQGRYYGYTF
-,TRBJ2-5,-,TRBV9,TGTGCCAGCAGCGTAGGAGCCGCTAGCGCCCAAGAGACCCAGTACTTC,CASSVGAASAQETQYF
-,TRBJ1-2,-,TRBV28,TGTGCCAGCAGTTTGGTTACGCGGGGAGAGAATGGCTACACCTTC,CASSLVTRGENGYTF
few,TRBJ1-2,TRBD1,TRBV9,TGTGCCAGCAGCACGTCGACAGGGGGACTCTATGGCTACACCTTC,CASSTSTGGLYGYTF
many,TRBJ1-1,-,TRBV30,TGTGCCTGGACAATGGGGGGACCTGAAGCTTTCTTT,CAWTMGGPEAFF
few,TRBJ1-1,-,TRBV5-1,TGCGCCAGCAGCTTGCCTGAAGGGGAATCGCGAAACACTGAAGCTTTCTTT,CASSLPEGESRNTEAFF
-,TRBJ2-3,TRBD2,TRBV7-2,TGTGCCAGCAGCTGGGGGGGGACTAGCGGCCTGCGGGTTACGCAGTATTTT,CASSWGGTSGLRVTQYF
-,TRBJ2-3,TRBD2,TRBV11-3,TGTGCCAGCAGCCCGGGGACTAGCGGGAGAATAGATACGCAGTATTTT,CASSPGTSGRIDTQYF
-,TRBJ2-7,-,TRBV7-9,TGTGCCAGCAGCTCCGGGACACCACCCTACGAGCAGTACTTC,CASSSGTPPYEQYF
once,TRBJ2-4,-,TRBV19,TGTGCCAGTAGTATAGACCGGACCGAAACCAAAAACATTCAGTACTTC,CASSIDRTETKNIQYF
once,TRBJ1-3,-,TRBV7-2,TGTGCCAGCAGCGTCAGGGGTGGAAACACCATATATTTT,CASSVRGGNTIYF
-,TRBJ2-5,-,TRBV28,TGTGCCAGCAGTTCCCTCCGAGAGACCCAGTACTTC,CASSSLRETQYF
-,TRBJ1-5,TRBD1,TRBV18,TGTGCCAGCTCACTGGGACAGTCCCAAAATCAGCCCCAGCATTTT,CASSLGQSQNQPQHF
-,TRBJ2-1,-,TRBV11-2,TGTGCCAGCAGCGCTGTGCAGGGTTACAATGAGCAGTTCTTC,CASSAVQGYNEQFF
few,TRBJ2-2,TRBD2,TRBV5-1,TGCGCCAGCAGCTCTCTAACGGGACTAGCTGGCACCGGGGAGCTGTTTTTT,CASSSLTGLAGTGELFF
-,TRBJ1-1,-,TRBV30,TGTGCCTGGAGTCCCGGGCAGTTAGCCTCTGAAGCTTTCTTT,CAWSPGQLASEAFF
few,TRBJ2-1,TRBD2,TRBV30,TGTGCCTGGAGTGCCCTAGCGGGAGGGTACAATGAGCAGTTCTTC,CAWSALAGGYNEQFF
-,TRBJ2-7,-,TRBV6-6,TGTGCCAGCAGTTACTCGTACCAATCCTACGAGCAGTACTTC,CASSYSYQSYEQYF
-,TRBJ2-7,TRBD2,TRBV7-9,TGTGCCAGCAGCTCGCCACTAGCGGATTCCTACGAGCAGTACTTC,CASSSPLADSYEQYF
-,TRBJ2-5,-,TRBV7-2,TGTGCCAGCAGCGCCCGACAGGAGTGGGAGACCCAGTACTTC,CASSARQEWETQYF
-,TRBJ1-1,-,TRBV21-1,TGTGCCAGCAGCCCCCCCTGGGCGGGGTCGAACACTGAAGCTTTCTTT,CASSPPWAGSNTEAFF
-,TRBJ2-1,TRBD2,TRBV11-3,TGTGCCAGCAGCTTAGCCCCCTCGAGCGGGAGTGGGTCCTACAATGAGCAGTTCTTC,CASSLAPSSGSGSYNEQFF
few,TRBJ1-1,TRBD1,TRBV4-1,TGCGCCAGCAGACGCACCGCCGGGACAGGAGAAGCTTTCTTT,CASRRTAGTGEAFF
few,TRBJ2-1,TRBD2,TRBV10-2,TGCGCCAGCAGTGAGGCTAGCGGGAGCTTTGGCAATGAGCAGTTCTTC,CASSEASGSFGNEQFF
-,TRBJ2-7,-,TRBV30,TGTGCCTTTGGGGTCTGGGAGCAGTACTTC,CAFGVWEQYF